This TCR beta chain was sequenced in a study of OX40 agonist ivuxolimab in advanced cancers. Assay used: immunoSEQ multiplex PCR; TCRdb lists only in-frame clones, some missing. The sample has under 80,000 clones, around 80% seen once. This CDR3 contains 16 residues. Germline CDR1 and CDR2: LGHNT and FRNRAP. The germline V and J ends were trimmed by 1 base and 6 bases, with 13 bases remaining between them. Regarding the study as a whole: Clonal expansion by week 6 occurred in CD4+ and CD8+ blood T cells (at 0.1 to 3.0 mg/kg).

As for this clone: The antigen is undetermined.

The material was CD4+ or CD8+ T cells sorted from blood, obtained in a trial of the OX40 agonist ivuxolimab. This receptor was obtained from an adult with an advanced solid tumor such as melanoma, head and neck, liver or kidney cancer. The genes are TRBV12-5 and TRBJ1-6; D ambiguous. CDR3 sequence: CASGLEVGRSNSPLHF. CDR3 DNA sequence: TGTGCTAGTGGTTTGGAGGTGGGCAGGTCTAATTCACCCCTCCACTTT.